This entry describes one T cell receptor (beta chain). TCRdb reprocessed the 5' RACE reads via MiXCR and lists one record per CDR3 protein. The sample gives tens of thousands of distinct CDR3 sequences, 25% to 35% of which show up once; 3.5% to 4% is in the top ten. This CDR3 has 15 amino acids. Germline V gives CDR1 MNHEY, CDR2 SMNVEV (reference sequence). J was trimmed by 4 bases and V by 0 bases; bases with no gene match: 4. The source of this sequence is a female donor with breast cancer. Sequencing was carried out using memory CD4+ T cells sorted from a lymph node. Noted subset: memory CD4+ T cells, CD4+CD45RO+CD25-. V usage is TRBV27 and J usage is TRBJ2-7, with 9 bases identical to TRBD1. The CDR3 reads CASSLSPTGGYEQYF. CDR3 sequence (DNA): TGTGCCAGCAGTTTATCCCCGACAGGGGGGTACGAGCAGTACTTC.